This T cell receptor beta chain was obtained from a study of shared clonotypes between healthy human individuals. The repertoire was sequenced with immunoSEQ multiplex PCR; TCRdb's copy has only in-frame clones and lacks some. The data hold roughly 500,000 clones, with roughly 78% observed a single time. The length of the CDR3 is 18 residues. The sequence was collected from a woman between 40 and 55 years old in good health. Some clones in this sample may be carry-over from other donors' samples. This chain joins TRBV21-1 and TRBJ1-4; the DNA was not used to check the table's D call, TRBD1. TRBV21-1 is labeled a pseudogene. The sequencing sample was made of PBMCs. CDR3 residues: CASKPSGQLDASNEKLFF. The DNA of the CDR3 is TGTGCCAGCAAACCTTCGGGACAGCTAGATGCGAGTAATGAAAAACTGTTTTTT.